This entry is about one T cell receptor (beta chain). Authors' analysis steps: For nucleated cells, counts were estimated from reference gene primer amplification. Repertoires were generated with immunoSEQ multiplex PCR, while TCRdb's copy carries only in-frame clones and drops some. V, J and clone size reflect that table, while D and trimming were determined from the DNA. Among about 70,000 clones listed, around 87% were seen once. The data belong to a study of blood T cell repertoires in COVID-19. Study details: Sources were T cells, B-cell-depleted T cells, or PBMCs; the material itself was cDNA or gDNA.

CDR3 size: 12 residues. Germline CDR1 reads KGHSH; CDR2 reads LQKENI. Trimming shortened V by 5 bases and J by 8 bases, and 7 bases separated the two germline ends. This TCR came from a human donor in a cohort sampled during active COVID-19. The chain uses TRBV18 and TRBJ1-6; D possibly corresponds to TRBD1 (5 bases). Input material: peripheral blood. The CDR3 sequence: CASSEQDSPLHF. Here the CDR3 DNA reads TGTGCCAGCTCAGAACAGGATTCACCCCTCCACTTT. Using reference TRBV18 and TRBJ1-6 for the parts outside the CDR3, the full variable domain is NAGVMQNPRHLVRRRGQEARLRCSPMKGHSHVYWYRQLPEEGLKFMVYLQKENIIDESGMPKERFSAEFPKEGPSILRIQQVVRGDSAAYFCASSEQDSPLHFGNGTRLTVT.